The present T cell receptor beta chain was sequenced within a study of blood T cell repertoires in COVID-19. Study summary: The samples span acute and convalescent COVID-19 from the United States, Italy and Spain.

Produced via immunoSEQ multiplex PCR; TCRdb's table is partial and in-frame only. The sample includes 120,000 to 150,000 clones, over 65% seen only once; the top ten take around 17%. Germline-derived CDR1 and CDR2 are LNHDA and SQIVND (reference sequence). CDR3 length equals 14 residues. The ends were cut back, 5 bases at V and 5 bases at J, with 14 bases in the middle. This chain joins TRBV19 and TRBJ2-3; TRBD2 might be the D (6 bases). This TCR was recovered from a man aged 45-65 years with acute or convalescent COVID-19. What was sequenced was peripheral blood. CDR3 DNA sequence: TGTGCCAGTAGTGCACCTGGGGGGTTAGATACGCAGTATTTT. Protein: CASSAPGGLDTQYF. The whole variable domain, remainder taken from reference TRBV19 and TRBJ2-3, is DGGITQSPKYLFRKEGQNVTLSCEQNLNHDAMYWYRQDPGQGLRLIYYSQIVNDFQKGDIAEGYSVSREKKESFPLTVTSAQKNPTAFYLCASSAPGGLDTQYFGPGTRLTVL.